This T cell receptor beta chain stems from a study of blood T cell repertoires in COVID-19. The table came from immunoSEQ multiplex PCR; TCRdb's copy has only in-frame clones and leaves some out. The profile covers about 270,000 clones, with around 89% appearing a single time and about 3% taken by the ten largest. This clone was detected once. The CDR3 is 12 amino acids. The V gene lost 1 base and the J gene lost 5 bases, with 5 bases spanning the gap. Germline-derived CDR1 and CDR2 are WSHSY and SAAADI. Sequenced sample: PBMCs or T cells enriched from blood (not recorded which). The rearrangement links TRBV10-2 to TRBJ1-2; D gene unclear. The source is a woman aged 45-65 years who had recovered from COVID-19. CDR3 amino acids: CASSEFRYGYTF. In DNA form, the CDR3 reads TGCGCCAGCAGTGAGTTCAGATATGGCTACACCTTC.